Following are 11 T cell receptor beta chains from one sample sequenced in a study of human T cells and chemical hapten exposure. In TCRdb, the RACE reads were re-called with MiXCR into one record per CDR3 protein. The sample holds 80,000 to 100,000 distinct CDR3 sequences; roughly 8.5% are singletons and the top ten take 2.9%. Time point specified: healthy volunteer bleed at 2 weeks. Unfractionated whole blood was the source from which total RNA was extracted. Sample: whole blood. All receptors come from a female donor in good health. Some clones in this sample may be carry-over from other donors' samples.

This clonotype was recorded at least ten times. This chain joins TRBV7-3 and TRBJ2-7; 12 nucleotides align to TRBD2. Trimming took 5 bases from V and 6 from J; bases not matched to a gene: 8. CDR1 is SGHTA, CDR2 FQGTGA, per germline. This CDR3 region has 15 residues. The CDR3 bases are TGTGCCAGCAGCCCCGGACTAGCGGGGAATACCGAGCAGTACTTC. The encoded protein is CASSPGLAGNTEQYF.

The chain couples TRBV6-2 or TRBV6-3 to TRBJ1-2; D is ambiguous. The CDR3 is 12 residues long. Germline-derived CDR1 and CDR2 are MNHEY and SVGEGT. Trimming removed 5 bases from V and 6 bases from J, with 10 bases in between. The CDR3 is CASSPLGDGYTF. In DNA form, the CDR3 reads TGTGCCAGCAGTCCCCTCGGCGATGGCTACACCTTC.

This clonotype was seen many times. This rearrangement joins TRBV2 to TRBJ2-1; 10 nucleotides match TRBD2. CDR3 length: 15 amino acids. With V trimmed by 1 base and J by 4 bases, 1 base remained unmatched. Germline CDR1 SNHLY, CDR2 FYNNEI. CDR3 in DNA: TGTGCCAGCAGTGAAGGGACTAGCGGATACAATGAGCAGTTCTTC. It is translated as CASSEGTSGYNEQFF.

The genes are TRBV5-1 and TRBJ1-2; TRBD1 is a possible D gene (5 bases). Germline CDR1 and CDR2: SGHRS and YFSETQ. This CDR3 contains 15 residues. Trimming shortened V by 4 bases and J by 4 bases, and 17 bases separated the two germline ends. The CDR3 bases are TGCGCCAGCAGCAACCTGGGACCGAACTTCTATGGCTACACCTTC. Its protein is CASSNLGPNFYGYTF.

This clonotype was observed a handful of times. The chain employs TRBV29-1 and TRBJ1-1; 7 bases agree with TRBD1. With V trimmed by 7 bases and J by 5 bases, 10 bases remained unmatched. From germline, CDR1 is SQVTM and CDR2 ANQGSEA. The CDR3 is made up of 13 amino acids. This CDR3 reads CSGESQGGTEAFF. In DNA form, the CDR3 reads TGCAGCGGCGAGTCTCAGGGGGGAACTGAAGCTTTCTTT.

This clonotype was found many times. V and J are TRBV28 and TRBJ2-6, with 10 bases aligning to TRBD2. The trim removed 4 bases at V and 1 base at J, leaving 7 bases unmatched. This CDR3 region has 18 residues. Germline V gene lookup returns CDR1 MDHEN and CDR2 SYDVKM. CDR3 in DNA: TGTGCCAGCAGTTCATTAGCGGGAGGAGGGTCTGGGGCCAACGTCCTGACTTTC. Translation gives CASSSLAGGGSGANVLTF.

This chain links TRBV4-2 with TRBJ2-1; 11 bases map to TRBD2. Germline CDR1 and CDR2: LGHNA and YNFKEQ. CDR3 length: 17 amino acids. The V gene end was trimmed by 0 bases and the J gene end by 8 bases; junction bases not matched to a gene: 9. The DNA for the CDR3 is TGTGCCAGCAGCCAAGATGCCACTAGCGGGAGTGGGGATGAGCAGTTCTTC. Protein: CASSQDATSGSGDEQFF.

The CDR3 DNA sequence: TGCAGCGTCCCGGGACACGTAGTGGGGGAGCAGTACTTC. This codes for CSVPGHVVGEQYF. V usage is TRBV29-1 and J usage is TRBJ2-7; D may be TRBD1 (6 bases). The V gene's germline CDR1 is SQVTM and CDR2 ANQGSEA. This CDR3 spans 13 amino acids. The V gene lost 6 bases and the J gene lost 7 bases, with 19 bases spanning the gap.

This clonotype was detected only a few times. The chain recombines TRBV14 with TRBJ1-1; possibly TRBD1 for D (5 bases). CDR1 and CDR2 (germline): SGHDN, FVKESK. V lost 0 bases to trimming and J lost 7 bases, with 9 bases between them. The CDR3 has 13 residues. CDR3 loop: CASSQERDLEAFF. CDR3 in DNA: TGTGCCAGCAGCCAAGAAAGGGACCTTGAAGCTTTCTTT.

This clonotype was recorded at least ten times. J is TRBJ1-1 and V is TRBV3-1; tentative D call: TRBD1 (5 bases). V lost 2 bases, J lost 1 base, and 14 bases lay in between. This CDR3 contains 16 residues. Germline V gene lookup returns CDR1 LGHDT and CDR2 YNNKEL (reference sequence). The CDR3 spells CASSQSRRGPNTEAFF. DNA of the CDR3: TGTGCCAGCAGCCAAAGTCGGCGGGGCCCGAACACTGAAGCTTTCTTT.

This clonotype was detected many times. This chain uses TRBV24-1 with TRBJ2-3; D is unresolved. Germline lookup yields CDR1 KGHDR and CDR2 SFDVKD. This CDR3 region has 14 residues. Trimming cost V 3 bases and J 5 bases, with 11 bases left between them. The DNA of the CDR3 is TGTGCCACCAGTGATCCGAACGTCGTAGATACGCAGTATTTT. Its translation is CATSDPNVVDTQYF.